The T cell receptor (beta chain) described here comes from a study of Ad26.COV2.S vaccination and SARS-CoV-2 variants. Study conclusions and caveats: Vaccine recipients surpassed placebo recipients in spike-specific TCR breadth. Vaccine and placebo groups showed comparable non-spike TCR breadth.

This clone has a single count. The antigen remains unidentified. Produced via immunoSEQ multiplex PCR; TCRdb's table is partial and in-frame only. The repertoire has 350,000 to 400,000 clones, 75% to 90% of them found once; the top ten carry more than 3%. The sample's treatment: some 20 received Ad26.COV2.S at low or high dose, single or two shots; 5 received placebo; per-sample allocation not given. Repertoires come from day 63 after the first vaccine or placebo injection. The individual, an adult aged 18-55 years, was a donor in Boston. The vaccine antigen was prefusion-stabilized Wuhan SARS-CoV-2 spike. Germline V gene lookup returns CDR1 PRHDT and CDR2 FYEKMQ (reference sequence). V dropped 4 bases and J dropped 8 bases, with 17 bases sitting between them. This CDR3 region has 15 residues.

The genes are TRBV13 and TRBJ1-4; no clear D. The source is a person aged 18-60 years who received the Ad26.COV2.S COVID-19 vaccine or a placebo. The material sequenced was peripheral blood, taken in a trial of Ad26.COV2.S vaccine versus placebo. The CDR3 here is CASSSSLWGREKLFF. CDR3 sequence (DNA): TGTGCCAGCAGCTCCAGCCTCTGGGGTCGAGAAAAACTGTTTTTT.